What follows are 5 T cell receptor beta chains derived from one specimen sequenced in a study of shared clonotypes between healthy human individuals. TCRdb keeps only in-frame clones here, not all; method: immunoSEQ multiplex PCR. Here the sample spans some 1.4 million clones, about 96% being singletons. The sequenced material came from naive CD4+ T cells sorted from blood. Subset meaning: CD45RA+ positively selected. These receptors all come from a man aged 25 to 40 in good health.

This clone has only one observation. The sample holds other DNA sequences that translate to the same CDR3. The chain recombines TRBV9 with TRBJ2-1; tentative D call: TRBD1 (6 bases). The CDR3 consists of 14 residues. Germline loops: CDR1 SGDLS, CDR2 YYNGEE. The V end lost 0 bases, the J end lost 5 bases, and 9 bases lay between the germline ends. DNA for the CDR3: TGTGCCAGCAGCGTAGGAGGACAGAACAATGAGCAGTTCTTC. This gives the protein CASSVGGQNNEQFF.

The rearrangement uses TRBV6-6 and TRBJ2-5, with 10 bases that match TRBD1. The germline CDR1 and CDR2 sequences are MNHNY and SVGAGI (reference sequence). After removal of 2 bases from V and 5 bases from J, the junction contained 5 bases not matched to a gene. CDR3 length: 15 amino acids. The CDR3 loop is CASSYQGQGTETQYF. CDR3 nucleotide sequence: TGTGCCAGCAGTTACCAGGGACAGGGGACGGAGACCCAGTACTTC.

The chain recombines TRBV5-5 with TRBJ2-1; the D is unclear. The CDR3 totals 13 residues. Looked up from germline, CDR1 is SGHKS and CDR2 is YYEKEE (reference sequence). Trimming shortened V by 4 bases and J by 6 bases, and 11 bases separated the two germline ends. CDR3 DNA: TGTGCCAGCAGCCCCCTAGGGATCAATGAGCAGTTCTTC. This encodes CASSPLGINEQFF.

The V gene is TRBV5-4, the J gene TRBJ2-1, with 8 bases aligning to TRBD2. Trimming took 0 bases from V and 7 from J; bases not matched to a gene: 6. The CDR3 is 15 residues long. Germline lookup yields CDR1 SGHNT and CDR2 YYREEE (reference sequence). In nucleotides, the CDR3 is TGTGCCAGCAGCTTGGCGGGAGGGCCGGGGAATGAGCAGTTCTTC. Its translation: CASSLAGGPGNEQFF. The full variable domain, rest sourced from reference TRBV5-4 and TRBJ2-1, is ETGVTQSPTHLIKTRGQQVTLRCSSQSGHNTVSWYQQALGQGPQFIFQYYREEENGRGNFPPRFSGLQFPNYSSELNVNALELDDSALYLCASSLAGGPGNEQFFGPGTRLTVL.

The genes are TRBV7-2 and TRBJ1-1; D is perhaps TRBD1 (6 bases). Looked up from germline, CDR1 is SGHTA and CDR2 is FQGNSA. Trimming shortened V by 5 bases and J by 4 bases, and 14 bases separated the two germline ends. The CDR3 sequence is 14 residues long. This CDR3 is CASSRSDSATEAFF. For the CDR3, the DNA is TGTGCCAGCAGCCGATCGGACAGTGCCACTGAAGCTTTCTTT.